Reported below is one T cell receptor (beta chain). The data belong to a study of control samples from healthy donors and cancer patients. The protocol was immunoSEQ multiplex PCR, while the TCRdb copy is restricted to in-frame clones and leaves out a portion. The table lists around 93,000 clones, 88% of them singletons. This sequence was found in a man under 40 in good health. Sequencing input: blood.

In DNA, the CDR3 is TGTGCCAGCAGCCGGACTAGCGGGAGCCCCAATGAGCAGTTCTTC. Protein: CASSRTSGSPNEQFF. The rearrangement joins TRBV7-9 to TRBJ2-1; 13 positions match TRBD2. V lost 5 bases and J lost 6; bases outside the gene matches: 4. Germline V CDR1 and CDR2: SEHNR, FQNEAQ (reference sequence). This CDR3 region has 15 residues. The full variable domain, with the rest looked up from reference TRBV7-9 and TRBJ2-1, is DTGVSQNPRHKITKRGQNVTFRCDPISEHNRLYWYRQTLGQGPEFLTYFQNEAQLEKSRLLSDRFSAERPKGSFSTLEIQRTEQGDSAMYLCASSRTSGSPNEQFFGPGTRLTVL.